Presented here are 18 T cell receptor beta chains from one specimen sequenced in a study of human T cells and chemical hapten exposure. Time point indicated: pre-sensitization, week 0. Noted treatment: therapeutic diphenylcyclopropenone sensitization with weekly scalp DPC. Each CDR3 protein is one row after TCRdb ran MiXCR on the RACE reads. Among about 350,000 distinct CDR3 sequences listed, over 5% were seen once. The sequencing here drew on whole blood, taken in connection with sensitization to the hapten diphenylcyclopropenone (DPC). These receptor sequences come from a woman aged 18-30 years with alopecia areata. Some clones in this sample may be carry-over from other donors' samples.

A few counts support this clonotype. This chain links TRBV7-2 with TRBJ2-7; TRBD1 matches 12 bases. V lost 5 bases to trimming and J lost 4 bases; unmatched junction nucleotides: 6. This CDR3 region has 15 residues. Per the germline V gene, CDR1 is SGHTA and CDR2 is FQGNSA. The CDR3 is CASSPGTGGEYEQYF. Here the CDR3 DNA reads TGTGCCAGCAGCCCTGGGACAGGGGGCGAATACGAGCAGTACTTC. Filled out from reference TRBV7-2 and TRBJ2-7, the complete variable domain reads GAGVSQSPSNKVTEKGKDVELRCDPISGHTALYWYRQSLGQGLEFLIYFQGNSAPDKSGLPSDRFSAERTGGSVSTLTIQRTQQEDSAVYLCASSPGTGGEYEQYFGPGTRLTVT.

Note on this clonotype: One junction end disagrees with the germline gene, perhaps due to a read error. The chain recombines TRBV6-1 with TRBJ2-1; 7 bases align to TRBD2. The CDR3 has 15 residues. The germline gives CDR1 MNHNS, CDR2 SASEGT. CDR3 nucleotide sequence: TGTGCCAGCACCGAACCGGGGGGTAGGTTTGATGAGCAGCTCTTC. Encoded protein: CASTEPGGRFDEQLF.

This clonotype was observed a few times. In DNA form, the CDR3 reads TGCAGTGCTAGAGACTACAGGGAGACACTGTTTTTT. Translating it yields CSARDYRETLFF. The chain employs TRBV20-1 and TRBJ1-4, with D possibly TRBD1 on 6 matching bases. Germline V gives CDR1 DFQATT, CDR2 SNEGSKA (reference sequence). This CDR3 contains 12 residues. The V gene lost 0 bases and the J gene lost 13 bases, with 12 bases spanning the gap.

This clonotype occurred many times. J is TRBJ2-3 and V is TRBV6-4, with 11 bases aligning to TRBD2. The germline gives CDR1 MRHNA, CDR2 SNTAGT. This CDR3 has 16 residues. The V gene end was trimmed by 2 bases and the J gene end by 2 bases; junction bases not matched to a gene: 3. The CDR3 region is CASSDTSGGDTDTQYF. CDR3 DNA sequence: TGTGCCAGCAGTGACACTAGCGGGGGCGACACAGATACGCAGTATTTT.

This clonotype was counted many times. This rearrangement joins TRBV13 to TRBJ1-1; perhaps TRBD1 as D (5 bases). The CDR3 loop spans 14 amino acids. Per germline, CDR1 PRHDT and CDR2 FYEKMQ (reference sequence). V was trimmed by 0 bases and J by 4 bases, leaving 9 bases between them. CDR3 DNA sequence: TGTGCCAGCAGCTTAGGACAGGTTGTCACTGAAGCTTTCTTT. Protein sequence: CASSLGQVVTEAFF.

This clonotype showed up just a few times. The chain uses TRBV7-8 and TRBJ1-1; D might be TRBD1 (6 bases). V lost 10 bases and J 4 bases, leaving 19 bases between the germline ends. This CDR3 has 14 residues. Germline CDR1 is SGHVS and CDR2 is FQNEAQ. DNA for the CDR3: TGTGCCACCCTTATACAGGGTTCCGGCACTGAAGCTTTCTTT. This encodes CATLIQGSGTEAFF.

There are a few counts of this clonotype. The chain uses TRBV7-6 and TRBJ1-1; tentatively, D is TRBD1 (6 bases). The germline V gene has CDR1 SGHVS and CDR2 FNYEAQ. This CDR3 has 14 residues. V was pared by 5 bases and J by 4 bases, with 14 bases between. For the CDR3, the DNA is TGTGCCAGCAGCCAACGCCAAGGGGGCACTGAAGCTTTCTTT. Its protein is CASSQRQGGTEAFF.

This clonotype has just a few counts. CDR3 residues: CASSRRPGTVNTGELFF. For the CDR3, the DNA is TGCGCCAGCAGCCGCCGCCCAGGGACGGTGAACACCGGGGAGCTGTTTTTT. This chain uses TRBV4-1 with TRBJ2-2, with D perhaps assigned TRBD1 or TRBD2 (5 bases each). The V end lost 4 bases, the J end lost 1 base, and 16 bases lay between the germline ends. CDR3 length: 17 residues. Germline CDR1 reads MGHRA; CDR2 reads YSYEKL.

The V and J genes are TRBV28 and TRBJ1-1, with D unresolved. V was shortened by 11 bases and J by 0 bases, with 13 bases between the two germline ends. The length of the CDR3 is 13 residues. Germline V gene data show CDR1 as MDHEN and CDR2 as SYDVKM. CDR3 bases: TGTGCCGGTCGGGTGTCAATGAACACTGAAGCTTTCTTT. It codes for CAGRVSMNTEAFF.

The sample holds a few counts of this clonotype. J is TRBJ1-1 and V is TRBV12-3 or TRBV12-4, with TRBD1 matching 7 bases. The CDR3 spans 13 residues. Trimming took 2 bases from V and 8 from J; bases not matched to a gene: 5. The CDR3 protein is CASSLIDREEAFF. The CDR3 DNA follows: TGTGCCAGCAGTTTAATCGACAGGGAAGAAGCTTTCTTT.

This clonotype has only one observation. The chain is built from TRBV5-4 and TRBJ2-7; tentatively, D is TRBD1 or TRBD2 (6 bases each). The CDR3 sequence is 14 residues long. Trimming removed 0 bases at V and 7 bases at J, with 14 bases between. Per germline, CDR1 SGHNT and CDR2 YYREEE (reference sequence). The CDR3 reads CASSLAGASGEQYF. The CDR3 region has the DNA TGTGCCAGCAGCTTGGCGGGGGCTTCGGGGGAGCAGTACTTC.

CDR3 protein: CSARQGTYEQYF. The CDR3 DNA reads as TGCAGCGCCCGACAGGGTACCTACGAGCAGTACTTC. This sequence joins TRBV29-1 and TRBJ2-7; 7 nucleotides agree with TRBD1. The CDR3 has 12 residues. V dropped 7 bases and J dropped 2; count of bases not matched to a gene: 5. Germline CDR1 SQVTM, CDR2 ANQGSEA.

The sample holds a few counts of this clonotype. The chain is built from TRBV4-1 and TRBJ1-1; no clear D gene. V lost 1 base and J lost 5, with 14 bases in between. CDR3 size: 15 residues. Germline V gene lookup returns CDR1 MGHRA and CDR2 YSYEKL. CDR3 protein: CASSQVLRSRTEAFF. The CDR3 DNA reads as TGCGCCAGCAGCCAAGTGTTACGGTCGAGGACTGAAGCTTTCTTT.

This clonotype was seen a handful of times. J is TRBJ2-4 and V is TRBV9, with a tentative D call TRBD2 (6 bases). This CDR3 has 15 residues. The V and J ends lost 0 bases and 7 bases respectively, with 14 bases between them. Germline V lookup: CDR1 SGDLS, CDR2 YYNGEE. The CDR3 loop reads CASSVGGDGGNIQYF. For the CDR3, the DNA is TGTGCCAGCAGCGTAGGAGGGGATGGGGGGAACATTCAGTACTTC.

V usage is TRBV19 and J usage is TRBJ2-7, with 7 bases identical to TRBD1. J lost 7 bases, V lost 3 bases, and 9 bases had no gene match. The CDR3 has 14 amino acids. Germline lookup yields CDR1 LNHDA and CDR2 SQIVND (reference sequence). The CDR3 sequence is CASSISGTVGEQYF. CDR3 DNA: TGTGCCAGTAGTATCTCCGGGACAGTCGGGGAGCAGTACTTC.

V is TRBV4-1 and J is TRBJ2-5; no clear D gene. Trimming removed 1 base from V and 4 bases from J, with 13 bases in between. Looked up from germline, CDR1 is MGHRA and CDR2 is YSYEKL. The CDR3 is 15 amino acids. The CDR3 DNA follows: TGCGCCAGCAGCCAAGTCGCGTTGGTAAGAGAGACCCAGTACTTC. It yields the protein CASSQVALVRETQYF.

This chain connects TRBV12-3 or TRBV12-4 to TRBJ2-7; possible D gene TRBD1, 6 bases. The germline V and J ends were trimmed by 6 bases and 1 base, with 10 bases remaining between them. This CDR3 contains 13 residues. This chain's CDR3 is CASRSGQSYEQYF. In nucleotides, the CDR3 is TGTGCCAGCAGATCCGGACAGTCCTACGAGCAGTACTTC.

This clonotype was seen repeatedly, ten times or more. This rearrangement joins TRBV11-3 to TRBJ1-1, with D unresolved. Trimming left V 5 bases short and J 1 base short, with 8 bases between. This CDR3 contains 13 residues. Germline V gene lookup returns CDR1 SGHNT and CDR2 YENEEA. The CDR3 DNA reads as TGTGCCAGCAGCAGCCTTACGAACACTGAAGCTTTCTTT. Translation gives CASSSLTNTEAFF.